This TCR beta chain was found in a study of vaccination and CD4 T cells after COVID-19. The overall study: Collection of post-COVID samples occurred a median around 94 days after diagnosis, spanning a range of 35 to 161. The peptides that stimulated the cells were overlapping spike peptides from SARS-CoV-2, HCoV-NL63, HCoV-OC43 and HCoV-229E. General study findings and limits: In convalescent patients, 304 of 307 vaccine-specific clones were mono-reactive for SARS-CoV-2 spike.

With the Oncomine TCR Beta short-read assay, DNA from cultured CD4+ T cells was sequenced. TCRdb analysed the PCR reads with MiXCR anew, one entry per CDR3 protein. The profile shows 11,000 to 15,000 distinct CDR3 sequences, approximately 60% of them singletons. Treatment indicated: approximately 9-day PBMC culture with coronavirus spike peptide pools or control peptides (ViraFEST assay). Regarding this clonotype: Its antigen is not known.

The CDR3 loop spans 16 amino acids. V was shortened by 0 bases and J by 4 bases, with 13 bases between the two germline ends. Germline V gives CDR1 MNHEY, CDR2 SVGAGI. This receptor was identified in a human donor who had recovered from COVID-19. The chain couples TRBV6-5 to TRBJ2-1; D may be TRBD2 (5 bases). The sequenced material came from CD4+ T cells from blood, cultured in vitro. The CDR3 sequence: CASSYSPEGSYNEQFF. CDR3 DNA: TGTGCCAGCAGTTACTCCCCCGAAGGGAGTTACAATGAGCAGTTCTTC.